This TCR beta chain comes out of a study of technical replicates of blood from a few donors. Method: immunoSEQ multiplex PCR; TCRdb's copy keeps in-frame clones and lacks some. The table includes roughly 60,000 clones, about 92% detected once. Germline V gene lookup returns CDR1 SGDLS and CDR2 YYNGEE. V was cut by 6 bases and J by 4 bases, with 10 bases left in between. The CDR3 spans 12 residues. The sequence derives from a human donor in good health. Some clones in this sample may be carry-over from other donors' samples. The V call is TRBV9, the J call TRBJ2-5; perhaps TRBD2 as D (5 bases). Input material: PBMCs. The CDR3 bases are TGTGCCAGCACTGGCGCGGGAGAGACCCAGTACTTC. As protein: CASTGAGETQYF. Combining the CDR3 with reference TRBV9 and TRBJ2-5 gives the whole variable domain DSGVTQTPKHLITATGQRVTLRCSPRSGDLSVYWYQQSLDQGLQFLIQYYNGEERAKGNILERFSAQQFPDLHSELNLSSLELGDSALYFCASTGAGETQYFGPGTRLLVL.